Shown below are 17 T cell receptor beta chains from a single sample sequenced in a study of blood T cell repertoires in COVID-19 (dated by TCRdb to about 2020). The protocol used for the library was the immunoSEQ multiplex PCR assay. TCRdb stores this immuneACCESS table with in-frame sequences only. Part of the clones is absent; in the studies checked, under half of the shortfall reflects unresolved V genes, and no reason is known for the rest. This sample holds about 150,000 clones; more than 75% were observed only once. 15% of the sample is taken by the ten largest. Sequenced input: peripheral blood. The origin of the receptors is a human donor with acute or convalescent COVID-19. The donor label of this sample is uncertain.

The chain is built from TRBV30 and TRBJ1-1, with D perhaps matching TRBD1 (5 bases). V was trimmed by 1 base and J by 0 bases, leaving 9 bases between them. In germline, CDR1 is GTSNPN, CDR2 SVGIG (reference sequence). The CDR3 length is 14 residues. CDR3 in DNA: TGTGCCTGGAGTGGAAGACAGTTGAACACTGAAGCTTTCTTT. Translated: CAWSGRQLNTEAFF.

This clone was detected only once. The chain combines TRBV19 with TRBJ2-1, with unresolved D. Germline CDR1 and CDR2: LNHDA and SQIVND (reference sequence). This CDR3 region has 17 residues. V was cut by 3 bases and J by 0 bases, with 15 bases left in between. For the CDR3, the DNA is TGTGCCAGTAGTATTTTTGTTGGTAGCAGCTCCTACAATGAGCAGTTCTTC. It is translated as CASSIFVGSSSYNEQFF.

A few counts support this clone. This chain connects TRBV7-9 to TRBJ2-7; 8 bases map to TRBD1. The CDR3 is 16 residues long. Per the germline V gene, CDR1 is SEHNR and CDR2 is FQNEAQ (reference sequence). V lost 5 bases and J lost 0; bases outside the gene matches: 9. The CDR3 DNA follows: TGTGCCAGCAGCCCCTGGGGACAGGCCACCTCCTACGAGCAGTACTTC. Its protein product is CASSPWGQATSYEQYF.

This chain connects TRBV30 to TRBJ1-2, with D perhaps matching TRBD1 (5 bases). The CDR3 extends over 14 amino acids. Germline V lookup: CDR1 GTSNPN, CDR2 SVGIG (reference sequence). CDR3 coding DNA: TGTGCTGGGCGGTTCCAGGGCAGGAGTGGTGGCTACACCTTC. This gives the protein CAGRFQGRSGGYTF. Full variable domain (missing parts from reference TRBV30 and TRBJ1-2): SQTIHQWPATLVQPVGSPLSLECTVEGTSNPNLYWYRQAAGRGLQLLFYSVGIGQISSEVPQNLSASRPQDRQFILSSKKLLLSDSGFYLCAGRFQGRSGGYTFGSGTRLTVV.

V is TRBV4-2 and J is TRBJ1-4; no clear D gene. Germline V gene sequence: CDR1 LGHNA, CDR2 YNFKEQ. The ends were cut back, 4 bases at V and 10 bases at J, with 19 bases in the middle. There are 15 residues in the CDR3. The CDR3 region has the DNA TGTGCCAGCAGCCTGACGGGAACTACCGCCAGAAAACTGTTTTTT. Protein: CASSLTGTTARKLFF.

This clone was seen just once. The chain links TRBV7-2 to TRBJ1-2; TRBD1 matches at 9 bases. The germline gives CDR1 SGHTA, CDR2 FQGNSA. The ends lost 5 bases at V and 8 bases at J; junction bases unmatched: 6. The CDR3 is made up of 13 amino acids. The CDR3 sequence is CASSPRTGVGYTF. The DNA of the CDR3 is TGTGCCAGCAGCCCCCGGACAGGGGTAGGCTACACCTTC.

The chain has TRBV5-1 and TRBJ1-6, with TRBD1 identical over 8 bases. With V trimmed by 3 bases and J by 10 bases, 12 bases remained unmatched. CDR3 length: 16 residues. The V gene's germline CDR1 is SGHRS and CDR2 YFSETQ. The DNA of the CDR3 is TGCGCCAGCAGCTACATACAGCAGGGGGCGCGATCACCCCTCCACTTT. Translating it yields CASSYIQQGARSPLHF.

J is TRBJ1-3 and V is TRBV5-8; 7 nucleotides line up with TRBD1. The CDR3 contains 16 residues. From germline, CDR1 is SGHTS and CDR2 YDEGEE. The V and J ends lost 3 bases and 0 bases, in that order; junction bases with no gene match: 6. Written as DNA, the CDR3 is TGTGCCAGCAGCTCCCGGGACAGTCGCTCTGGAAACACCATATATTTT. Amino acid sequence: CASSSRDSRSGNTIYF.

The chain carries TRBV7-9 and TRBJ2-2, with D possibly matching TRBD1 (5 bases). There are 15 residues in the CDR3. Trimming left V 5 bases short and J 7 bases short, with 17 bases between. Germline assignment: CDR1 SEHNR and CDR2 FQNEAQ (reference sequence). The CDR3 DNA reads as TGTGCCAGCAGCCCTGACGGCAGGGCGAACGGGGAGCTGTTTTTT. Protein product: CASSPDGRANGELFF.

The chain combines TRBV7-9 with TRBJ2-3; 8 bases are a match to TRBD2. Germline CDR1 SEHNR, CDR2 FQNEAQ (reference sequence). V was clipped by 5 bases and J by 0 bases; unmatched bases: 10. The CDR3 is 17 residues long. The CDR3 region is CASSEGSRGGSTDTQYF. The CDR3, as DNA: TGTGCCAGCAGCGAGGGATCCCGGGGGGGGAGCACAGATACGCAGTATTTT.

The CDR3 spells CSVATGTVQETQYF. The CDR3 DNA follows: TGCAGCGTTGCGACCGGGACAGTCCAAGAGACCCAGTACTTC. The chain uses TRBV29-1 and TRBJ2-5, with 7 bases matching TRBD1. CDR1 is SQVTM, CDR2 ANQGSEA, per germline. The CDR3 is 14 amino acids. The V and J ends lost 4 bases and 1 base, in that order; junction bases with no gene match: 6.

CDR3 coding DNA: TGTGCCAGCAACCCGGGGGGGTATGCAGGGTCAAACTACAATGAGCAGTTCTTC. It specifies CASNPGGYAGSNYNEQFF. V is TRBV6-2 or TRBV6-3 and J is TRBJ2-1, with 8 nucleotides matching TRBD2. V shed 7 bases, J shed 3 bases, and the junction held 17 bases outside the gene matches. The CDR3 runs 18 residues. CDR1 MNHEY and CDR2 SVGEGT come from the germline V gene.

This chain connects TRBV4-2 to TRBJ1-1; D may be TRBD1 (6 bases). This CDR3 is 15 amino acids long. Germline-derived CDR1 and CDR2 are LGHNA and YNFKEQ. Trimming shortened V by 1 base and J by 3 bases, and 12 bases separated the two germline ends. The chain's CDR3 is CASSQAGGADTEAFF. DNA for the CDR3: TGTGCCAGCAGCCAAGCGGGGGGCGCGGACACTGAAGCTTTCTTT.

The rearrangement uses TRBV7-2 and TRBJ1-2, with 12 bases aligning to TRBD1. This CDR3 comprises 16 residues. The J segment lost 3 bases and the V segment lost 5 bases, leaving 7 bases of the junction unmatched. Germline CDR1 SGHTA, CDR2 FQGNSA. CDR3 protein: CASSPRDRGLHYGYTF. CDR3 DNA: TGTGCCAGCAGCCCTCGGGACAGGGGGCTCCACTATGGCTACACCTTC.

This clone has more than one count but fewer than ten. V is TRBV12-2 and J is TRBJ1-6; the table's D call TRBD1 went unverified against the DNA. TRBV12-2 is noted as a pseudogene. The CDR3 runs to 18 residues. DNA for the CDR3: TGTGCAAGTCGCTTACCGGGACAGGGAATGACCAAAAATTCACCCCTCCACTTT. The encoded protein is CASRLPGQGMTKNSPLHF.

This sequence joins TRBV18 and TRBJ1-4, with 7 bases matching TRBD1. Trimming took 2 bases from V and 3 from J; bases not matched to a gene: 6. This CDR3 is 16 amino acids long. CDR1 KGHSH and CDR2 LQKENI come from the germline V gene. The CDR3 here is CASSPTRGMANEKLFF. In DNA, the CDR3 is TGTGCCAGCTCACCAACCAGGGGGATGGCTAATGAAAAACTGTTTTTT. The full variable domain, its missing parts supplied by reference TRBV18 and TRBJ1-4, is NAGVMQNPRHLVRRRGQEARLRCSPMKGHSHVYWYRQLPEEGLKFMVYLQKENIIDESGMPKERFSAEFPKEGPSILRIQQVVRGDSAAYFCASSPTRGMANEKLFFGSGTQLSVL.

The chain carries TRBV10-3 and TRBJ1-3; 7 bases align to TRBD1. The CDR3 runs to 12 residues. Germline trimming cut 0 bases from V and 12 bases from J; bases unmatched to any gene: 2. In germline, CDR1 is ENHRY, CDR2 SYGVKD. The CDR3 loop reads CAISESQGDIYF. The CDR3 DNA follows: TGTGCCATCAGTGAGTCCCAGGGGGACATATATTTT.